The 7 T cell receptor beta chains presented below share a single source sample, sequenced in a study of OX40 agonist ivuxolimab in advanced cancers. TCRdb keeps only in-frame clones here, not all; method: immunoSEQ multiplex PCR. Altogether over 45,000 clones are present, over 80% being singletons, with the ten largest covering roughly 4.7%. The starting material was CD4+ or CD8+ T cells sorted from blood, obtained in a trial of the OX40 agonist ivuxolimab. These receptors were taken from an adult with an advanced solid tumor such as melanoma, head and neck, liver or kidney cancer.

For the CDR3, the DNA is TGTGCCAGCAGCGTACTGGGGACAAACTACAATGAGCAGTTCTTC. Its protein is CASSVLGTNYNEQFF. The chain has TRBV7-2 and TRBJ2-1, with a tentative D call TRBD1 (6 bases). Trimming pared 5 bases from V and 3 bases from J, leaving 14 bases between. CDR1 and CDR2 from the germline V gene are SGHTA and FQGNSA. The CDR3 runs 15 residues.

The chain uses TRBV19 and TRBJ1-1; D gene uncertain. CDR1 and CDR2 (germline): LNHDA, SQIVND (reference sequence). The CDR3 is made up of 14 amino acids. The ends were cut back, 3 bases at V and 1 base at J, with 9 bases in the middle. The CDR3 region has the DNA TGTGCCAGTAGTATCGAGTTGAGGAACACTGAAGCTTTCTTT. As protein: CASSIELRNTEAFF.

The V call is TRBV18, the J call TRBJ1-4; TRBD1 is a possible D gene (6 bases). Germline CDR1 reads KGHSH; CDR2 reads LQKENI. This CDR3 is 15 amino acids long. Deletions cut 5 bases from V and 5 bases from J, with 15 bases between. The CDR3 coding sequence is TGTGCCAGCTCATGGGGGCCAGCATCAAATGAAAAACTGTTTTTT. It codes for CASSWGPASNEKLFF.

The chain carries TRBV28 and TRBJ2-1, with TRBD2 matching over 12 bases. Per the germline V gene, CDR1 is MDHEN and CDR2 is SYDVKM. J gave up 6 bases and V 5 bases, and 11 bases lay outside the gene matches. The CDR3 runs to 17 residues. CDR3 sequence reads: CASSTPSGTSGFNEQFF. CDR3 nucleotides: TGTGCCAGCAGTACTCCATCCGGGACTAGCGGGTTCAATGAGCAGTTCTTC.

The CDR3 is CASSPPAQTNEQFF. The CDR3 region has the DNA TGTGCCAGCTCACCACCTGCCCAGACCAATGAGCAGTTCTTC. This chain uses TRBV18 with TRBJ2-1; D remains ambiguous. This CDR3 is built from 14 residues. Trimming pared 0 bases from V and 6 bases from J, leaving 9 bases between. Per the germline V gene, CDR1 is KGHSH and CDR2 is LQKENI.

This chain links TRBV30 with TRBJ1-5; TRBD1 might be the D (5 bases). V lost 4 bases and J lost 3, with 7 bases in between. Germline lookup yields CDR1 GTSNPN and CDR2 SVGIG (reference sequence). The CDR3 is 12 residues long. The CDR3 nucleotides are TGTGCCTGGAACAGGAACAATCAGCCCCAGCATTTT. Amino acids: CAWNRNNQPQHF.

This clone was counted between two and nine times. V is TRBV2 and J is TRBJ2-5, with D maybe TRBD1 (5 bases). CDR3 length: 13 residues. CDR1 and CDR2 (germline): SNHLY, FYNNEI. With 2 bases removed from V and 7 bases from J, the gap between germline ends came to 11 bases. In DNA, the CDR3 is TGTGCCAGCAGTGAACGCAGGGATGGGACCCAGTACTTC. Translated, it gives CASSERRDGTQYF.